The clone carrying this TCR beta chain was seen only a few times. What it binds is not known. The library tagged individual cDNA molecules with unique molecular identifiers. Source study methods: Sample TCR totals centred on a median of around 100,000, ranging about 20,000 to 700,000. TCRdb re-called the reads with MiXCR, one entry per CDR3 protein. TCRdb, not the authors, supplied the V and J calls. The table shows more than 100,000 distinct CDR3 sequences, with 8% to 9.5% occurring only once. Unfractionated whole blood yielded total RNA. The record originates from a study of human T cells and chemical hapten exposure. Study at large: Small pooled library volume differences mainly caused per-sample TCR yield variation. Study outcomes and limitations: There was no change with DPC sensitization in TCRs above 1 in 1000 frequency.

Germline-derived CDR1 and CDR2 are SGHVS and FQNEAQ. This CDR3 has 12 residues. Trimming left V 5 bases short and J 11 bases short, with 15 bases between. The TCR comes from a human donor in good health. Some clones in this sample may be carry-over from other donors' samples. The V and J genes are TRBV7-8 and TRBJ1-1; no clear D. Sequencing used whole blood. The CDR3 coding sequence is TGTGCCAGCAGCCGCCCCTACGGAGGCGCTTTCTTT. Protein product: CASSRPYGGAFF.